The 3 T cell receptor beta chains listed next were all sequenced from one sample in a study of T cells in Graves' hyperthyroidism and ophthalmopathy. Amplification targeted TCR beta CDR3 regions from RNA transcripts. HTBI primers were used for first-round RT-PCR of the TCR CDR3. TCRdb redid the calling of the multiplex PCR reads with MiXCR, one entry per CDR3 protein. The sample holds about 610,000 distinct CDR3 sequences, about 43% seen once. Material: peripheral blood or thyroid tissue (not recorded which). Source of these receptors: a young woman with Graves' hyperthyroidism.

J is TRBJ1-5 and V is TRBV7-9; D is ambiguous. This CDR3 is built from 13 residues. Trimming left V 2 bases short and J 7 bases short, with 9 bases between. Germline lookup yields CDR1 SEHNR and CDR2 FQNEAQ (reference sequence). The CDR3 loop is CASSLPGEQPQHF. CDR3 in DNA: TGTGCCAGCAGCTTACCCGGTGAGCAGCCCCAGCATTTT.

The count of this clonotype is one. The conserved closing phenylalanine or tryptophan is absent in this CDR3, likely reflecting a read error. No DNA is shown, since the ends of the CDR3 on it are uncertain; the CDR3 is the one TCRdb lists. V is TRBV9 and J is TRBJ1-4. The CDR3 totals 12 residues, both ends included. The germline gives CDR1 SGDLS, CDR2 YYNGEE. This CDR3 is CASSVESRAAMS.

The chain has TRBV7-9 and TRBJ2-7; 12 bases align to TRBD2. Matching the DNA end better, TRBJ2-5 makes the J call doubtful. Germline lookup yields CDR1 SEHNR and CDR2 FQNEAQ (reference sequence). The CDR3 is 16 residues long. The CDR3 protein is CASSARLAGDVKTQYF. In DNA, the CDR3 is TGTGCCAGCAGCGCCCGACTAGCGGGAGATGTAAAGACCCAGTACTTC.